The entry below gives a single TCR beta chain sequence along with its context. This record belongs to a study of patients and donors after allogeneic stem cell transplantation. TCRdb reanalysed the RT-PCR reads using MiXCR and keeps one entry per CDR3 protein. The sample lists more than 850,000 distinct CDR3 sequences, roughly 18% occurring once. Germline V gives CDR1 MNHGY, CDR2 SVAAGI. This CDR3 comprises 17 residues. V was clipped by 2 bases and J by 7 bases, with 18 bases between them. V and J are TRBV6-9 and TRBJ1-6, with D perhaps TRBD1 (5 bases). Sequencing was carried out using blood, either unsorted or a sorted T cell fraction (not recorded which). This clonotype was obtained from a human donor who was either an allogeneic HSCT recipient or a stem cell or donor lymphocyte infusion donor (not recorded which). It is not recorded whose cells these are; they may come from a transplant donor. CDR3 amino acids: CASSYKAGIKGNSPLHF. CDR3 in DNA: TGTGCCAGCAGTTATAAGGCGGGGATCAAGGGGAATTCACCCCTCCACTTT.